A selection of T cell receptor beta chains follows, all from one sample in a study of blood T cell repertoires in COVID-19. This table comes from immunoSEQ multiplex PCR, and its TCRdb copy is limited to in-frame clones, with some not included. The sample lists around 220,000 clones, about 90% occurring once. The sample was PBMCs or T cells enriched from blood (not recorded which). These receptors came from a man aged 25-40 years who had been exposed to COVID-19. The CDR3 runs from the conserved cysteine through the conserved F or W. The D gene is left open where the match is weak. Expanded clones get a size class; other rows say once, few or many, or leave the size out.

CASSQLPYNEQFF,TGTGCCAGCTCACAGTTACCCTACAATGAGCAGTTCTTC,-,TRBJ2-1,-,TRBV12-3/TRBV12-4
CASITSGGTDTQYF,TGTGCCAGCATAACTAGCGGGGGTACAGATACGCAGTATTTT,TRBD2,TRBJ2-3,few,TRBV2
CASSKVRDTDSPLHF,TGTGCCAGCAGCAAAGTAAGGGACACAGATTCACCCCTCCACTTT,-,TRBJ1-6,-,TRBV21-1
CASSGLAGGQDTQYF,TGCGCCAGCAGTGGACTAGCGGGGGGGCAAGATACGCAGTATTTT,TRBD2,TRBJ2-3,-,TRBV10-2
CASSLRGQLNNSPLHF,TGTGCCAGCAGCCTCCGAGGACAGCTGAATAATTCACCCCTCCACTTT,-,TRBJ1-6,-,TRBV7-8
CARDSGHHTDTQYF,TGTGCCAGGGACTCGGGACACCACACAGATACGCAGTATTTT,-,TRBJ2-3,few,TRBV3-1/TRBV3-2
CASNPGGLANYGYTF,TGTGCCAGCAACCCAGGAGGGTTGGCAAACTATGGCTACACCTTC,-,TRBJ1-2,once,TRBV6-5
CASSLTGRAIYF,TGTGCCAGCAGTTTAACGGGCAGGGCCATATATTTT,-,TRBJ1-3,-,TRBV28
CASSQEGQARSNYGYTF,TGTGCCAGCAGCCAAGAAGGCCAGGCCCGCTCTAACTATGGCTACACCTTC,-,TRBJ1-2,-,TRBV3-1/TRBV3-2
CASSLRQGVNYGYTF,TGTGCCAGCAGCTTGCGACAGGGGGTTAACTATGGCTACACCTTC,TRBD1,TRBJ1-2,-,TRBV5-6
CASSLGPPGPMAAGELFF,TGTGCCAGCAGCTTGGGCCCCCCTGGGCCCATGGCCGCCGGGGAGCTGTTTTTT,-,TRBJ2-2,-,TRBV5-6
CASSHRAGQGATNEKLFF,TGCGCCAGCAGCCATCGGGCGGGACAGGGGGCAACTAATGAAAAACTGTTTTTT,TRBD1,TRBJ1-4,-,TRBV4-3
CAGAPRGVNTEAFF,TGTGCCGGAGCCCCACGGGGAGTAAACACTGAAGCTTTCTTT,-,TRBJ1-1,-,TRBV7-3
CASKGLNTEAFF,TGTGCCAGCAAGGGGTTGAACACTGAAGCTTTCTTT,-,TRBJ1-1,-,TRBV6-5
CASSLGESPLHF,TGCGCCAGCAGCTTGGGCGAGTCACCCCTCCACTTT,-,TRBJ1-6,-,TRBV5-1
CAWSGGSSYNSPLHF,TGTGCCTGGAGTGGAGGGAGCTCCTATAATTCACCCCTCCACTTT,-,TRBJ1-6,-,TRBV30
CASSIYYGTTSSYEQYF,TGTGCCAGCAGCATCTACTACGGGACAACAAGCTCCTACGAGCAGTACTTC,-,TRBJ2-7,-,TRBV11-2
CASSQRGLTTNEKLFF,TGTGCCAGCAGCCAAAGGGGACTGACAACTAATGAAAAACTGTTTTTT,-,TRBJ1-4,-,TRBV3-1/TRBV3-2
CASSLSENTGELFF,TGTGCCAGCAGCTTATCAGAGAACACCGGGGAGCTGTTTTTT,-,TRBJ2-2,-,TRBV7-8
CSVGLVTRVFF,TGCAGCGTGGGACTAGTGACACGGGTGTTCTTC,TRBD2,TRBJ2-1,once,TRBV29-1
CASSPAGGTEAFF,TGTGCCAGCTCTCCGGCGGGGGGCACTGAAGCTTTCTTT,-,TRBJ1-1,once,TRBV18
CAIAGTRTMNTEAFF,TGTGCCATCGCGGGCACGCGAACCATGAACACTGAAGCTTTCTTT,-,TRBJ1-1,-,TRBV2
CASSWDRGQDEQYF,TGTGCCAGCAGTTGGGACAGGGGGCAAGACGAGCAGTACTTC,TRBD1,TRBJ2-7,-,TRBV5-4
CASSPVQAGGPYEQYF,TGCGCCAGCAGCCCGGTACAGGCGGGGGGGCCCTACGAGCAGTACTTC,TRBD2,TRBJ2-7,-,TRBV5-1
CTSSRARGAYYEQYF,TGCACCAGCAGCCGAGCCAGGGGGGCCTATTACGAGCAGTACTTC,-,TRBJ2-7,-,TRBV1
CASSLTGQSYEQYF,TGTGCCAGCAGCTTAACTGGACAGTCCTACGAGCAGTACTTC,-,TRBJ2-7,-,TRBV7-3
CASSLARGTDTQYF,TGTGCCAGCAGCTTAGCGCGAGGCACAGATACGCAGTATTTT,-,TRBJ2-3,-,TRBV7-9
CATSVPRQGTETQYF,TGTGCCACCAGCGTTCCAAGACAGGGGACGGAGACCCAGTACTTC,TRBD1,TRBJ2-5,-,TRBV15
CASSLVLAGGVYEQYF,TGCGCCAGCAGCTTGGTGCTAGCGGGGGGCGTTTACGAGCAGTACTTC,TRBD2,TRBJ2-7,-,TRBV5-1
CASSLEEGLTQYF,TGTGCCAGCAGCTTAGAGGAGGGGCTAACGCAGTATTTT,-,TRBJ2-3,once,TRBV7-2
CASSSGQGRIEQFF,TGTGCCAGCAGCTCAGGACAAGGGAGGATTGAGCAGTTCTTC,-,TRBJ2-1,once,TRBV5-5
CASSRPGTGYAETQYF,TGTGCCAGCAGCCGTCCCGGGACAGGGTATGCAGAGACCCAGTACTTC,TRBD1,TRBJ2-5,-,TRBV7-9
CASSFKGGPDNSPLHF,TGTGCCAGCAGCTTCAAAGGGGGACCAGACAATTCACCCCTCCACTTT,-,TRBJ1-6,-,TRBV7-2
CASSSDRQGMNTEAFF,TGTGCCAGCAGCTCTGACAGACAAGGGATGAACACTGAAGCTTTCTTT,-,TRBJ1-1,-,TRBV7-9
CASSLTDSFEAFF,TGTGCCAGCAGCTTAACGGACAGTTTTGAAGCTTTCTTT,-,TRBJ1-1,-,TRBV5-6
CASSLGATLDSNEKLFF,TGTGCCAGCAGCTTAGGGGCTACCTTAGATTCTAATGAAAAACTGTTTTTT,-,TRBJ1-4,-,TRBV7-2
CASSLEWRGHNEQFF,TGTGCCAGCAGCTTGGAGTGGAGGGGACACAATGAGCAGTTCTTC,-,TRBJ2-1,-,TRBV5-4
CASSQDPRGETQYF,TGTGCCAGCAGCCAAGATCCGAGGGGGGAGACCCAGTACTTC,-,TRBJ2-5,-,TRBV3-1/TRBV3-2